The clone carrying this TCR beta chain has just a few counts. The antigen remains unidentified. The sample originates from a study of T cells in localized non-small cell lung cancer. Study-wide results and caveats: Heterogeneity remains possible, as sequencing covered one tumor region only. In uninvolved adjacent lung, T cell clonality reached its highest value, exceeding tumor.

Germline assignment: CDR1 SNHLY and CDR2 FYNNEI. The CDR3 is 16 amino acids. V gave up 7 bases and J gave up 7 bases; unmatched junction bases: 16. Data came from immunoSEQ multiplex PCR; TCRdb stores just in-frame clones and leaves some out. The data hold about 3,000 clones, with about 24% observed a single time. The sequence came from a woman aged 35-70 years with stage I lung adenocarcinoma. The source was lung tumor tissue, collected before any cancer treatment. The chain has TRBV2 and TRBJ2-3; 8 positions agree with TRBD2. This chain's CDR3 is CASIREVAGSLNTQYF. The CDR3 coding sequence is TGTGCCAGCATTAGGGAGGTAGCGGGGTCTCTTAATACGCAGTATTTT.